The 6 T cell receptor beta chains below come from one sample, sequenced in a study of blood T cell repertoires in COVID-19. Repertoires were generated with immunoSEQ multiplex PCR, while TCRdb's copy carries only in-frame clones and drops some. Altogether about 300,000 clones are present, 85% being singletons, with the ten largest covering approximately 1.9%. Material: PBMCs or T cells enriched from blood (not recorded which). All receptors derive from a woman in her twenties or thirties who had been exposed to COVID-19.

The chain employs TRBV7-9 and TRBJ1-1; 8 positions match TRBD1. The CDR3 covers 15 residues. With V trimmed by 1 base and J by 11 bases, 12 bases remained unmatched. Germline-derived CDR1 and CDR2 are SEHNR and FQNEAQ (reference sequence). For the CDR3, the DNA is TGTGCCAGCAGCTTAGTGGGACAGGCGGTACACGGGGCTTTCTTT. Translation gives CASSLVGQAVHGAFF.

The chain couples TRBV14 to TRBJ1-1; D gene ambiguous. V was clipped by 2 bases and J by 5 bases, with 9 bases between them. This CDR3 region has 13 residues. Germline-derived CDR1 and CDR2 are SGHDN and FVKESK. Here the CDR3 reads CASSQSRETEAFF. Written as DNA, the CDR3 is TGTGCCAGCAGCCAATCTCGTGAGACTGAAGCTTTCTTT.

This clone has only one observation. The chain is built from TRBV24-1 and TRBJ2-1, with TRBD1 matching over 10 bases. The J segment lost 5 bases and the V segment lost 4 bases, leaving 4 bases of the junction unmatched. CDR1 and CDR2 from the germline V gene are KGHDR and SFDVKD. The CDR3 sequence is 15 residues long. The CDR3 protein is CATSDPGTGDNEQFF. The CDR3 DNA follows: TGTGCCACCAGTGACCCCGGGACAGGGGACAATGAGCAGTTCTTC.

The V gene is TRBV24-1, the J gene TRBJ2-1; 9 bases match TRBD2. After removal of 1 base from V and 7 bases from J, the junction contained 4 bases not matched to a gene. Germline assignment: CDR1 KGHDR and CDR2 SFDVKD. The CDR3 runs to 15 residues. CDR3 residues: CATSDFAGGMNEQFF. The CDR3 coding sequence is TGTGCCACCAGTGATTTTGCGGGGGGGATGAATGAGCAGTTCTTC.

The rearrangement links TRBV4-2 to TRBJ1-1; the D gene is possibly TRBD1 (5 bases). The CDR3 has 16 residues. V lost 2 bases, J lost 1 base, and 14 bases lay in between. Per the germline V gene, CDR1 is LGHNA and CDR2 is YNFKEQ. The CDR3 DNA reads TGTGCCAGCAGCCAATTGGTTCAGGGTGCGAACACTGAAGCTTTCTTT. This gives the protein CASSQLVQGANTEAFF.

The V gene is TRBV5-1, the J gene TRBJ2-1; 9 bases map to TRBD2. This CDR3 contains 18 residues. J gave up 4 bases and V 4 bases, and 15 bases lay outside the gene matches. Germline assignment: CDR1 SGHRS and CDR2 YFSETQ. Written as DNA, the CDR3 is TGCGCCAGCAGCCCCCGTGTGGCTAGCGGGAACCAATACAATGAGCAGTTCTTC. This sequence encodes CASSPRVASGNQYNEQFF.